Listed here are 16 T cell receptor beta chains from one sample, sequenced in a study of shared clonotypes between healthy human individuals. The method was immunoSEQ multiplex PCR; TCRdb's version includes in-frame clones alone and lacks a portion of them. The data show about 2.5 million clones, less than 95% seen once. Sequenced sample: naive CD4+ T cells from PBMCs. The sample's subset: CD45RA+ positively selected. The receptors originated from a young man in good health. Some clones in this sample may be carry-over from other donors' samples.

To note about this clone: This sample includes further DNA sequences coding for the same CDR3. The chain recombines TRBV7-9 with TRBJ1-5, with D unresolved. Germline assignment: CDR1 SEHNR and CDR2 FQNEAQ (reference sequence). This CDR3 region has 13 residues. Trimming left V 3 bases short and J 3 bases short, with 6 bases between. Written as DNA, the CDR3 is TGTGCCAGCAGCTTGGGAGTCAATCAGCCCCAGCATTTT. Translation: CASSLGVNQPQHF.

The chain recombines TRBV18 with TRBJ2-2; D is uncertain. The CDR3 has 13 amino acids. Trimming shortened V by 6 bases and J by 5 bases, and 10 bases separated the two germline ends. Germline values: CDR1 KGHSH, CDR2 LQKENI. The CDR3 DNA follows: TGTGCCAGCTCCATCCACGAGACCGGGGAGCTGTTTTTT. Translation gives CASSIHETGELFF.

The chain has TRBV27 and TRBJ2-3; D is ambiguous. Trimming left V 6 bases short and J 1 base short, with 5 bases between. The CDR3 length is 12 residues. CDR1 is MNHEY, CDR2 SMNVEV, per germline (reference sequence). CDR3 in DNA: TGTGCCAGCAGCCAACGCACAGATACGCAGTATTTT. Protein sequence: CASSQRTDTQYF.

The chain joins TRBV2 to TRBJ1-1; no firm D call. Germline lookup yields CDR1 SNHLY and CDR2 FYNNEI. Trimming took 7 bases from V and 4 from J, leaving 7 bases between them. The CDR3 contains 11 residues. For the CDR3, the DNA is TGTGCCAGCATGGAGGGCACTGAAGCTTTCTTT. This codes for CASMEGTEAFF.

This clone occurred once. The genes are TRBV7-9 and TRBJ2-7; D uncertain. This CDR3 is built from 15 residues. Germline CDR1 reads SEHNR; CDR2 reads FQNEAQ (reference sequence). Trimming removed 1 base at V and 2 bases at J, with 12 bases between. The CDR3 here is CASSLGQVSTYEQYF. The CDR3, as DNA: TGTGCCAGCAGCTTAGGGCAGGTTTCAACCTACGAGCAGTACTTC.

The CDR3 coding sequence is TGTGCCAGCTCTGGGGCAGGGCGGAACGAGCAGTACTTC. The encoded protein is CASSGAGRNEQYF. The chain uses TRBV18 and TRBJ2-7; maybe TRBD1 (5 bases). This CDR3 contains 13 residues. The V and J ends lost 6 bases and 5 bases respectively, with 14 bases between them. Per the germline V gene, CDR1 is KGHSH and CDR2 is LQKENI.

This clone turned up a few times. The CDR3 DNA is TGTGCCAGCAGCTTAGTCAGGGCGGGGACCTACGAGCAGTACTTC. This codes for CASSLVRAGTYEQYF. The rearrangement links TRBV7-9 to TRBJ2-7; tentative D call: TRBD2 (6 bases). Germline V gene data show CDR1 as SEHNR and CDR2 as FQNEAQ (reference sequence). This CDR3 spans 15 amino acids. The ends were cut back, 1 base at V and 2 bases at J, with 12 bases in the middle. The full variable domain, completed using reference TRBV7-9 and TRBJ2-7, is DTGVSQNPRHKITKRGQNVTFRCDPISEHNRLYWYRQTLGQGPEFLTYFQNEAQLEKSRLLSDRFSAERPKGSFSTLEIQRTEQGDSAMYLCASSLVRAGTYEQYFGPGTRLTVT.

The CDR3 DNA reads TGTGCCAGCAGCTTTGGGACTAGCACTTACAATGAGCAGTTCTTC. It codes for CASSFGTSTYNEQFF. The J gene is TRBJ2-1, the V gene TRBV7-3, with 9 nucleotides matching TRBD2. CDR1 is SGHTA and CDR2 is FQGTGA in the germline V gene. The CDR3 sequence is 15 residues long. Germline trimming cut 3 bases from V and 4 bases from J; bases unmatched to any gene: 4.

Here the CDR3 reads CASGQGGAYSNQPQHF. CDR3 nucleotide sequence: TGTGCCAGCGGACAGGGTGGGGCATATAGCAATCAGCCCCAGCATTTT. The chain has TRBV28 and TRBJ1-5; 8 positions match TRBD1. Germline CDR1 reads MDHEN; CDR2 reads SYDVKM. V trimming: 8 bases; J trimming: 0 bases; junction bases outside the gene matches: 9. The CDR3 sequence is 16 residues long.

V is TRBV4-2 and J is TRBJ2-7, with 10 bases identical to TRBD1. This CDR3 contains 15 residues. Per the germline V gene, CDR1 is LGHNA and CDR2 is YNFKEQ. V dropped 3 bases and J dropped 7; count of bases not matched to a gene: 9. The CDR3 bases are TGTGCCAGCAGCCATGGGGGGACAGGGGTAGGTGAGCAGTACTTC. This codes for CASSHGGTGVGEQYF.

The count of this clone is one. This chain uses TRBV7-9 with TRBJ2-1, with a possible D match to TRBD1 (7 bases). Looked up from germline, CDR1 is SEHNR and CDR2 is FQNEAQ (reference sequence). The CDR3 is 18 amino acids. The V gene lost 7 bases and the J gene lost 7 bases, with 29 bases spanning the gap. The CDR3 DNA follows: TGTGCCAGCAAAGCGGGCTTCACAGGAACAGGGGTAGGGAATGAGCAGTTCTTC. Protein: CASKAGFTGTGVGNEQFF.

The rearrangement links TRBV30 to TRBJ1-2; a possible D gene is TRBD1 (6 bases). V was pared by 0 bases and J by 8 bases, with 16 bases between. Germline V gene sequence: CDR1 GTSNPN, CDR2 SVGIG (reference sequence). CDR3 length: 14 amino acids. The CDR3 coding sequence is TGTGCCTGGAGTGTTCATCCGGGGACAAGCGGCTACACCTTC. Its translation: CAWSVHPGTSGYTF.

The chain carries TRBV5-6 and TRBJ1-1; D gene ambiguous. Trimming removed 1 base from V and 3 bases from J, with 7 bases in between. Germline CDR1 reads SGHDT; CDR2 reads YYEEEE. The CDR3 is made up of 13 amino acids. CDR3 sequence reads: CASSLRLYTEAFF. CDR3 in DNA: TGTGCCAGCAGCTTGAGGCTGTACACTGAAGCTTTCTTT.

V is TRBV29-1 and J is TRBJ2-5, with 9 bases matching TRBD1. Germline lookup yields CDR1 SQVTM and CDR2 ANQGSEA. This CDR3 is built from 12 residues. The trim removed 7 bases at V and 3 bases at J, leaving 3 bases unmatched. CDR3 protein: CSGGQGKETQYF. For the CDR3, the DNA is TGCAGCGGGGGACAGGGAAAAGAGACCCAGTACTTC.

The chain combines TRBV4-1 with TRBJ2-3; D might be TRBD1 or TRBD2, each matching 5 bases. Trimming took 2 bases from V and 6 from J, leaving 18 bases between them. Germline CDR1 is MGHRA and CDR2 is YSYEKL. There are 16 residues in the CDR3. Here the CDR3 reads CASSQTPGTSSDTQYF. CDR3 in DNA: TGCGCCAGCAGCCAAACTCCCGGGACCAGCTCGGATACGCAGTATTTT.

The chain employs TRBV7-9 and TRBJ2-1; TRBD1 or TRBD2 may be the D gene (6 bases each). Trimming left V 4 bases short and J 1 base short, with 20 bases between. The CDR3 loop spans 18 amino acids. Germline CDR1 and CDR2: SEHNR and FQNEAQ (reference sequence). The CDR3 reads CASSSWTDGRSSYNEQFF. The DNA for the CDR3 is TGTGCCAGCAGCTCTTGGACAGACGGGAGATCTTCCTACAATGAGCAGTTCTTC.